This TCR beta chain comes out of a study of CD8+ T cells in alopecia areata. With 4 bases clipped from V and 4 bases from J, the junction kept 6 bases outside the gene matches. This CDR3 has 15 residues. Germline V CDR1 and CDR2: MGHDK, SYGVNS. Details on this clone: Its antigen is not identified. Other DNA sequences in the sample encode the same CDR3.

Study-wide points: Just one nonresponder means the tie between baseline CD8+ expansion and response stays uncertain. Clonality exceeded that of normal scalp in lesional scalp, most notably in alopecia totalis/universalis. Tofacitinib produced a significant decrease in scalp clonality and in expanded CD8+ clones among the top 100.

Regarding treatment: oral pan-JAK inhibitor, 5-10 mg twice daily. It was cDNA, reverse transcribed from extracted RNA, that served as the sequencing template. TCRdb's copy holds only in-frame clones and misses some; the assay was immunoSEQ multiplex PCR. The sample contains about 200,000 clones, under 40% of which appear only once. The V gene is TRBV25-1, the J gene TRBJ2-2, with 7 bases matching TRBD2. The material sequenced was CD4+ T cells sorted from blood, taken around week 31, from a patient treated with tofacitinib. This sequence originates from a human donor with alopecia areata. CDR3 residues: CASSAQGGSTGELFF. The CDR3 region has the DNA TGTGCCAGCAGTGCCCAGGGAGGGAGCACCGGGGAGCTGTTTTTT.